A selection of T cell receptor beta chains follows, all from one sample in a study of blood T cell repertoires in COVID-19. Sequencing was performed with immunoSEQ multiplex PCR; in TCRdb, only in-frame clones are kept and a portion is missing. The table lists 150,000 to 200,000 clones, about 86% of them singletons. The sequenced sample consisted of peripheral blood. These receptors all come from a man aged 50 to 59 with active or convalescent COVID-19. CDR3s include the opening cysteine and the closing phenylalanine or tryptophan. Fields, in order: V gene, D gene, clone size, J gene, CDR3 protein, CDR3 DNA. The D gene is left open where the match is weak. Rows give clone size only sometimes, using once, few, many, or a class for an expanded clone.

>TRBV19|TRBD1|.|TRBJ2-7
CASSSTGIRVHEQYF
TGTGCCAGTAGTTCGACAGGGATTCGAGTACACGAGCAGTACTTC
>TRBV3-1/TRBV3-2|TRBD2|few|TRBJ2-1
CASSPRAGEEQFF
TGTGCCAGCAGCCCGCGGGCGGGAGAGGAGCAGTTCTTC
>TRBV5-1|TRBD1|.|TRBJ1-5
CAIPTGWREKNQPQHF
TGCGCCATCCCGACAGGGTGGAGGGAAAAGAATCAGCCCCAGCATTTT
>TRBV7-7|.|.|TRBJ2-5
CASSVGKQETQYF
TGTGCCAGCAGCGTCGGGAAACAAGAGACCCAGTACTTC
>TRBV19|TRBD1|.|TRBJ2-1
CASSIDPGQGSYNEQFF
TGTGCCAGTAGTATAGATCCAGGACAGGGATCCTACAATGAGCAGTTCTTC
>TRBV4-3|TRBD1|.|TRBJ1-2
CASSQEGQGAIGYTF
TGCGCCAGCAGCCAAGAAGGGCAGGGGGCGATTGGCTACACCTTC
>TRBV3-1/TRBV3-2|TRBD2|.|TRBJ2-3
CASSQDRLAGTDTQYF
TGTGCCAGCAGCCAAGACAGGCTAGCGGGCACAGATACGCAGTATTTT
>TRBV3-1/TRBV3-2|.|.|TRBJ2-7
CASSQTWYEQYF
TGTGCCAGCAGCCAAACTTGGTACGAGCAGTACTTC
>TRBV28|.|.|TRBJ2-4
CASSLSEGAKDIQYF
TGTGCCAGCAGTTTATCAGAGGGCGCGAAGGACATTCAGTACTTC
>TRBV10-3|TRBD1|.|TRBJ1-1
CAISEQGAFEAFF
TGTGCCATCAGTGAACAGGGGGCGTTTGAAGCTTTCTTT
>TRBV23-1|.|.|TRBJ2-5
CTSSVTTSRQETQYF
TGCACCAGCTCAGTCACTACAAGCAGACAAGAGACCCAGTACTTC
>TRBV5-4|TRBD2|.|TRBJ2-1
CASSLGGKWLADNEQFF
TGTGCCAGCAGCTTGGGGGGGAAGTGGCTAGCGGACAATGAGCAGTTCTTC
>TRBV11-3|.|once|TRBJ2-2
CASSLDSSGGNTGELFF
TGTGCCAGCAGCTTAGATTCTTCCGGGGGTAACACCGGGGAGCTGTTTTTT
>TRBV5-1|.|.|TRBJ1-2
CASSQTPAGYGYTF
TGCGCCAGCAGCCAAACTCCCGCCGGCTATGGCTACACCTTC
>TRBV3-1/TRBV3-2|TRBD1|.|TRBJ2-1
CASSQERQGQFF
TGTGCCAGCAGCCAAGAAAGACAGGGGCAGTTCTTC